The 21 T cell receptor beta chains in this list originate from one sample, sequenced in a study of blood T cell repertoires in COVID-19. Method: immunoSEQ multiplex PCR; TCRdb's copy keeps in-frame clones and lacks some. The sample comprises 320,000 or so clones, 88% of which are singletons, and about 4.7% rests with the top ten. Sequenced material: PBMCs or T cells enriched from blood (not recorded which). These receptors all come from a man under 40 who had recovered from COVID-19.

V usage is TRBV10-3 and J usage is TRBJ1-4, with 7 nucleotides matching TRBD1. Germline V gene data show CDR1 as ENHRY and CDR2 as SYGVKD. Trimming cost V 0 bases and J 2 bases; bases outside gene matches: 3. The CDR3 covers 16 residues. CDR3 nucleotides: TGTGCCATCAGTGAGTCGCGGGGACAGACTAATGAAAAACTGTTTTTT. It specifies CAISESRGQTNEKLFF.

V usage is TRBV27 and J usage is TRBJ2-3; a weak D match, TRBD2 (6 bases). V dropped 8 bases and J dropped 2 bases, with 14 bases sitting between them. The germline V gene encodes CDR1 MNHEY and CDR2 SMNVEV (reference sequence). The CDR3 spans 14 residues. This CDR3 is CASASGTYTDTQYF. For the CDR3, the DNA is TGTGCCAGCGCCTCCGGGACTTACACAGATACGCAGTATTTT.

On this clone: The sample holds other DNA sequences that translate to the same CDR3. The V call is TRBV3-1 (or the pseudogene TRBV3-2), the J call TRBJ2-7; 9 nucleotides line up with TRBD1. Germline V gives CDR1 LGHDT, CDR2 YNNKEL (reference sequence). The CDR3 runs to 15 residues. V shed 1 base and J 2 bases; nucleotides not matched to a gene: 3. The CDR3 here is CASSQGGQGPYEQYF. The CDR3 nucleotides are TGTGCCAGCAGCCAAGGGGGACAGGGACCCTACGAGCAGTACTTC.

The gene calls are TRBV19 and TRBJ2-1; 8 bases agree with TRBD1. The CDR3 covers 17 residues. V shed 6 bases, J shed 8 bases, and the junction held 18 bases outside the gene matches. CDR1 is LNHDA and CDR2 is SQIVND in the germline V gene (reference sequence). The CDR3 DNA follows: TGTGCCAGTAGACACACTAAAGGGACAGGACGAAGGGATGAGCAGTTCTTC. This gives the protein CASRHTKGTGRRDEQFF.

The chain joins TRBV19 to TRBJ1-2; D is uncertain. The germline V and J ends were trimmed by 6 bases and 4 bases, with 12 bases remaining between them. CDR1 LNHDA and CDR2 SQIVND come from the germline V gene (reference sequence). This CDR3 has 13 amino acids. The CDR3 loop is CASRPGSLYGYTF. CDR3 sequence (DNA): TGTGCCAGTAGACCCGGGTCCCTCTATGGCTACACCTTC.

The gene calls are TRBV3-1 (or the pseudogene TRBV3-2) and TRBJ1-1; no reliable D call. Trimming took off 5 bases at V and 0 bases at J, with 16 bases between the two ends. Germline V gives CDR1 LGHDT, CDR2 YNNKEL (reference sequence). This CDR3 comprises 16 residues. The CDR3 loop reads CASSNRRPPMNTEAFF. The CDR3 coding sequence is TGTGCCAGCAGCAACAGAAGGCCGCCGATGAACACTGAAGCTTTCTTT.

This clone was picked up one time. The chain couples TRBV4-2 to TRBJ2-5; 9 bases align to TRBD1. V lost 2 bases and J lost 5; bases outside the gene matches: 3. CDR1 is LGHNA and CDR2 is YNFKEQ in the germline V gene. The CDR3 contains 14 residues. Here the CDR3 DNA reads TGTGCCAGCAGCCAATCTGACAGGGGGGAGACCCAGTACTTC. Its protein product is CASSQSDRGETQYF.

The J gene is TRBJ2-2, the V gene TRBV9; D gene ambiguous. The CDR3 has 12 amino acids. Germline CDR1 and CDR2: SGDLS and YYNGEE. V gave up 4 bases and J gave up 2 bases, with 3 bases separating them. The CDR3 spells CASSPNTGELFF. The CDR3 DNA reads as TGTGCCAGCAGCCCTAACACCGGGGAGCTGTTTTTT.

This rearrangement joins TRBV24-1 to TRBJ2-5; 12 nucleotides agree with TRBD2. V lost 5 bases, J lost 6 bases, and 9 bases stayed unmatched. Germline CDR1 KGHDR, CDR2 SFDVKD. The CDR3 has 16 residues. The CDR3 bases are TGTGCCACCAGTGTCCCCGGACTAGCGGGGCTGCAGACCCAGTACTTC. Residues: CATSVPGLAGLQTQYF.

The V call is TRBV3-1 (or the pseudogene TRBV3-2), the J call TRBJ1-2; 9 bases line up with TRBD1. The trim removed 5 bases at V and 8 bases at J, leaving 15 bases unmatched. Germline-derived CDR1 and CDR2 are LGHDT and YNNKEL (reference sequence). This CDR3 is 16 amino acids long. CDR3 loop: CASSTGQGLGALGYTF. CDR3 nucleotides: TGTGCCAGCAGCACGGGACAGGGTTTAGGAGCCTTAGGCTACACCTTC.

The J gene is TRBJ2-5, the V gene TRBV27, with D possibly TRBD2 on 5 matching bases. Trimming took off 2 bases at V and 9 bases at J, with 7 bases between the two ends. In germline, CDR1 is MNHEY, CDR2 SMNVEV (reference sequence). The CDR3 contains 11 residues. The CDR3 reads CASSLNGAQYF. CDR3 in DNA: TGTGCCAGCAGTTTAAACGGGGCCCAGTACTTC.

The chain combines TRBV6-5 with TRBJ1-2; D not resolved. The CDR3 has 13 amino acids. V dropped 2 bases and J dropped 13 bases, with 17 bases sitting between them. CDR1 MNHEY and CDR2 SVGAGI come from the germline V gene. The CDR3 DNA sequence: TGTGCCAGCAGTTACGCCCGGGAGATTTCCGGCACCTTC. Protein: CASSYAREISGTF.

This clone was detected a few times. The chain links TRBV9 to TRBJ1-1; TRBD1 matches at 7 bases. CDR3 length: 13 amino acids. The trim removed 4 bases at V and 8 bases at J, leaving 8 bases unmatched. Germline CDR1 and CDR2: SGDLS and YYNGEE. The CDR3 DNA is TGTGCCAGCAGCAAACAGGGGTTCACGGAAGCTTTCTTT. Translating it yields CASSKQGFTEAFF.

The gene calls are TRBV2 and TRBJ1-2; D gene ambiguous. Trimming shortened V by 9 bases and J by 1 base, and 12 bases separated the two germline ends. Germline V CDR1 and CDR2: SNHLY, FYNNEI. The CDR3 spans 13 residues. As DNA, the CDR3 is TGTGCCAGGATAGAACAGTTTAACTATGGCTACACCTTC. Amino acids: CARIEQFNYGYTF.

This clone was counted a few times. This chain uses TRBV25-1 with TRBJ1-1; 7 bases are a match to TRBD1. The CDR3 loop spans 16 amino acids. The germline V gene encodes CDR1 MGHDK and CDR2 SYGVNS. V shed 0 bases and J 0 bases; nucleotides not matched to a gene: 4. The CDR3 is CASSEYGGQLNTEAFF. The DNA of the CDR3 is TGTGCCAGCAGTGAATATGGGGGACAGTTGAACACTGAAGCTTTCTTT.

The chain uses TRBV7-2 and TRBJ1-6; a possible D gene is TRBD1 (5 bases). Germline lookup yields CDR1 SGHTA and CDR2 FQGNSA. The CDR3 has 17 residues. V was pared by 1 base and J by 0 bases, with 10 bases between. In DNA form, the CDR3 reads TGTGCCAGCAGCTTAGGACAGCAGAGCTCCTATAATTCACCCCTCCACTTT. Translation gives CASSLGQQSSYNSPLHF.

V usage is TRBV5-1 and J usage is TRBJ2-1; D unresolved. Germline loops: CDR1 SGHRS, CDR2 YFSETQ. Trimming removed 0 bases at V and 0 bases at J, with 7 bases between. There are 15 residues in the CDR3. CDR3 in DNA: TGCGCCAGCAGCTTGGGGGCAAGCTCCTACAATGAGCAGTTCTTC. Encoded protein: CASSLGASSYNEQFF.

This chain links TRBV5-6 with TRBJ2-2; weak D call: TRBD2 (5 bases). The CDR3 contains 12 residues. Germline V gene sequence: CDR1 SGHDT, CDR2 YYEEEE. Between the trimmed V and J ends, which lost 0 bases and 8 bases, there was a span of 5 bases. CDR3 DNA: TGTGCCAGCAGCTTGGTAGCGGGGGAGCTGTTTTTT. Translated, it gives CASSLVAGELFF.

V usage is TRBV9 and J usage is TRBJ1-2, with D tentatively TRBD1 (6 bases). The V gene lost 3 bases and the J gene lost 4 bases, with 13 bases spanning the gap. This CDR3 region has 14 residues. CDR1 and CDR2 from the germline V gene are SGDLS and YYNGEE. For the CDR3, the DNA is TGTGCCAGCAGCGCCGGACAGACAGGCTATGGCTACACCTTC. Translation: CASSAGQTGYGYTF.

This clone has more than one count but fewer than ten. The V gene is TRBV28, the J gene TRBJ1-6; TRBD1 matches at 7 bases. Germline values: CDR1 MDHEN, CDR2 SYDVKM. The CDR3 consists of 15 residues. The trim removed 4 bases at V and 10 bases at J, leaving 10 bases unmatched. CDR3 in DNA: TGTGCCAGCAGTTACGCCCGGGACAGACGGTCACCCCTCCACTTT. It encodes CASSYARDRRSPLHF.

V and J are TRBV3-1 (or the pseudogene TRBV3-2) and TRBJ2-5; the match to TRBD2 covers 16 bases. Germline CDR1 LGHDT, CDR2 YNNKEL (reference sequence). The trim removed 3 bases at V and 4 bases at J, leaving 8 bases unmatched. This CDR3 comprises 18 residues. The CDR3 protein is CASSQGLAGGLTRETQYF. In DNA form, the CDR3 reads TGTGCCAGCAGCCAGGGACTAGCGGGGGGGCTTACCCGAGAGACCCAGTACTTC.